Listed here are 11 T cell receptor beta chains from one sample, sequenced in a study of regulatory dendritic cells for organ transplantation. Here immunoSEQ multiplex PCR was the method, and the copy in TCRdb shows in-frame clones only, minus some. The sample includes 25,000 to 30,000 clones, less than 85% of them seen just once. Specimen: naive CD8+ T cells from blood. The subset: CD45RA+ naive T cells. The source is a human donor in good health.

The CDR3 DNA is TGCAGCTCCTTCACAGATACGCAGTATTTT. It is translated as CSSFTDTQYF. The gene calls are TRBV29-1 and TRBJ2-3; D gene uncertain. The ends were cut back, 8 bases at V and 2 bases at J, with 5 bases in the middle. The V gene's germline CDR1 is SQVTM and CDR2 ANQGSEA. The CDR3 consists of 10 residues.

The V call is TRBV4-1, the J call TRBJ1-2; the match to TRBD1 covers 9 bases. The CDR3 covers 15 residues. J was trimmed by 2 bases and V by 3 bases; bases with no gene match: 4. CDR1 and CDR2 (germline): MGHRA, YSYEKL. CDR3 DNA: TGCGCCAGCAGCCAGACAGGGGGTGTAAACTATGGCTACACCTTC. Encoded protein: CASSQTGGVNYGYTF.

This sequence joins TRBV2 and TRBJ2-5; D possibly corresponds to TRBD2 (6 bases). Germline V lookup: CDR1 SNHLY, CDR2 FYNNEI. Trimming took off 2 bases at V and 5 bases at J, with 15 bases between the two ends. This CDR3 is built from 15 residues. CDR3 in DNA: TGTGCCAGCAGTGAATGGCTAGCGCGCGGGGAGACCCAGTACTTC. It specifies CASSEWLARGETQYF.

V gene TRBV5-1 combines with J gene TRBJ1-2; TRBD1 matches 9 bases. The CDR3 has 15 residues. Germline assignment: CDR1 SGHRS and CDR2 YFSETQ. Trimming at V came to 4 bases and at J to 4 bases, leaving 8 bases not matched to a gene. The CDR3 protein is CASSPDRGRAYGYTF. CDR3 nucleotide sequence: TGCGCCAGCAGCCCGGACAGGGGTCGCGCCTATGGCTACACCTTC.

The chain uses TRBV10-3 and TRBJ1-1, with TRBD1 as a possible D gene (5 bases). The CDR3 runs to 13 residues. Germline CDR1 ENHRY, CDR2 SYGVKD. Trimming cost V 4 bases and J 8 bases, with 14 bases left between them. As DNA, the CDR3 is TGTGCCATCAGTGGCCCAGACAGCCTCGAAGCTTTCTTT. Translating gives CAISGPDSLEAFF.

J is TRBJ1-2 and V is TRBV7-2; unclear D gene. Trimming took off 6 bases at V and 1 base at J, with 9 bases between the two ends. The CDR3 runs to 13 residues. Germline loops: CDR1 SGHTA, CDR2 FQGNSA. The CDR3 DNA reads TGTGCCAGCAGGCTCGGGTTTAACTATGGCTACACCTTC. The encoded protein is CASRLGFNYGYTF.

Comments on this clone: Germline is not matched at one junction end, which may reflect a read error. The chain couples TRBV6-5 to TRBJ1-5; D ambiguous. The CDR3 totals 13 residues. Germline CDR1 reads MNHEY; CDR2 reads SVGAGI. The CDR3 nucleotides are TGTGCCAGCAGTTACCCCTCGGGTCAGCCTCAGCATTTT. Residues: CASSYPSGQPQHF.

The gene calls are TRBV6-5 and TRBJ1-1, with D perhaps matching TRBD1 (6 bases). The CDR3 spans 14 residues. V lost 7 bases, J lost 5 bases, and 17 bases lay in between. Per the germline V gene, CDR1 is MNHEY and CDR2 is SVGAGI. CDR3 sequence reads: CASNIGGGGTEAFF. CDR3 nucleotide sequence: TGTGCCAGCAATATCGGGGGCGGGGGGACTGAAGCTTTCTTT.

DNA of the CDR3: TGTGCCAGCAAGGCCCTGGCCGGGGGCTCCTACGAGCAGTACTTC. Its protein product is CASKALAGGSYEQYF. This chain uses TRBV7-9 with TRBJ2-7; D is perhaps TRBD2 (6 bases). The CDR3 consists of 15 residues. Germline values: CDR1 SEHNR, CDR2 FQNEAQ (reference sequence). The germline V and J ends were trimmed by 7 bases and 0 bases, with 16 bases remaining between them. Full variable domain (rest looked up from reference TRBV7-9 and TRBJ2-7): DTGVSQNPRHKITKRGQNVTFRCDPISEHNRLYWYRQTLGQGPEFLTYFQNEAQLEKSRLLSDRFSAERPKGSFSTLEIQRTEQGDSAMYLCASKALAGGSYEQYFGPGTRLTVT.

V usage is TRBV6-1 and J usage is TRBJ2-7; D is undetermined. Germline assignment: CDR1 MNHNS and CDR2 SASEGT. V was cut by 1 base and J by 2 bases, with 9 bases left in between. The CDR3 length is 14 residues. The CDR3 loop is CASSEVVVAYEQYF. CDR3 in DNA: TGTGCCAGCAGTGAAGTTGTCGTTGCCTACGAGCAGTACTTC.

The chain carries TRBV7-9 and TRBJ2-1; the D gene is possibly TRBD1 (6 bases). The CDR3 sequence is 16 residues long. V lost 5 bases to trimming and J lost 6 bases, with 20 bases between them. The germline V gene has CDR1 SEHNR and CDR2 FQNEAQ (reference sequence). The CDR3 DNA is TGTGCCAGCAGCCTAGGGTGGGACATAGGGCTCAATGAGCAGTTCTTC. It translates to CASSLGWDIGLNEQFF.